This TCR beta chain was identified during a study of blood T cell repertoires in COVID-19. Across the study: The study drew acute and convalescent COVID-19 samples from the United States, Italy and Spain. PBMCs, B-cell-depleted T cells, or T cells provided the cDNA or gDNA that made up the material.

Before being deemed recovered, Cohort 3 donors had two negative PCRs, clearance, or symptom resolution. Per germline, CDR1 SGHAT and CDR2 FQNNGV. V was cut by 1 base and J by 6 bases, with 7 bases left in between. The CDR3 covers 14 residues. In the source study's methods: The authors estimated nucleated cell counts from reference gene primer amplification. Sequenced by immunoSEQ multiplex PCR; TCRdb stores in-frame clones only, minus some. For V, J and clone size, that table is used; D and trimming come from the DNA. The table has approximately 200,000 clones, about 82% seen once; the top ten hold roughly 9.1%.

Sequencing was performed on PBMCs or T cells enriched from blood (not recorded which). The J gene is TRBJ1-6, the V gene TRBV11-2; D not resolved. The sequence came from a woman in her 30s who had recovered from COVID-19. DNA for the CDR3: TGTGCCAGCAGCTTAGTTCGGGGTAATTCACCCCTCCACTTT. Residues: CASSLVRGNSPLHF. Complete variable domain (other parts from reference TRBV11-2 and TRBJ1-6): EAGVAQSPRYKIIEKRQSVAFWCNPISGHATLYWYQQILGQGPKLLIQFQNNGVVDDSQLPKDRFSAERLKGVDSTLKIQPAKLEDSAVYLCASSLVRGNSPLHFGNGTRLTVT.